The clone carrying this TCR beta chain was picked up a small number of times. This record belongs to a study of cytomegalovirus exposure and HLA in healthy donors. This CDR3 comprises 16 residues. V shed 2 bases, J shed 2 bases, and the junction held 6 bases outside the gene matches. Germline V gives CDR1 SGHRS, CDR2 YFSETQ. The PCR made use of 60 Vbeta and 13 Jbeta primers. Clones were read by immunoSEQ multiplex PCR, and TCRdb kept only the in-frame ones, dropping some. The sample includes 130,000 or so clones, 75% seen only once; the top ten take 3% to 3.5%. The sequencing sample was made of PBMCs. This clonotype was sampled from a man aged 35 to 55 in good health and CMV-seronegative. The chain recombines TRBV5-1 with TRBJ2-2; 7 bases align to TRBD1. The CDR3, as DNA: TGCGCCAGCAGCTTCTGGACAGGAGGCAACACCGGGGAGCTGTTTTTT. It is translated as CASSFWTGGNTGELFF.